This T cell receptor beta chain was identified during a study of post-analysis software for immune sequencing data. Study-wide findings and caveats: Controls showed significantly higher normalized Chao1 diversity than did multiple sclerosis patients. About five TRBV segments occurring more often in patients than controls included TRBV5-6, TRBV5-1 and TRBV20-1.

The germline gives CDR1 SGHRS, CDR2 YFSETQ. The CDR3 has 15 residues. Trimming took 1 base from V and 7 from J; bases not matched to a gene: 7. Libraries were made from TCR beta cDNA, and they carried unique molecular identifiers. Input of about 0.85 to 10 million T cells yielded a few hundred thousand cDNA molecules. Via MiXCR, TCRdb re-called the PCR reads, giving one row per CDR3 protein. The sample includes about 460,000 distinct CDR3 sequences, under 55% of them seen just once. Concerning this clonotype: The antigen is not known.

Sequencing input: blood. This receptor was identified in a girl aged 10-17 years with multiple sclerosis. V is TRBV5-1 and J is TRBJ1-1, with 10 nucleotides matching TRBD1. The CDR3 loop reads CASSLSPGTGVEAFF. CDR3 nucleotides: TGCGCCAGCAGCTTGAGTCCCGGGACAGGGGTTGAAGCTTTCTTT.